Shown below are 19 T cell receptor beta chains from a single sample sequenced in a study of blood T cell repertoires in COVID-19. Measured with immunoSEQ multiplex PCR; TCRdb has only the in-frame clones, and not every one. The data show more than 200,000 clones, 84% seen once. The sample comprised peripheral blood. The receptors here all came from a woman older than 75 with COVID-19, enrolled during active disease.

Here the CDR3 reads CASSQDRGGTEAFF. DNA for the CDR3: TGCGCCAGCAGCCAGGACAGGGGGGGCACTGAAGCTTTCTTT. The chain combines TRBV5-1 with TRBJ1-1; 10 bases match TRBD1. The germline V gene has CDR1 SGHRS and CDR2 YFSETQ. V lost 4 bases, J lost 4 bases, and 4 bases stayed unmatched. The CDR3 totals 14 residues.

The rearrangement links TRBV19 to TRBJ2-3; 8 bases fit TRBD2. This CDR3 has 15 residues. Germline loops: CDR1 LNHDA, CDR2 SQIVND (reference sequence). V lost 4 bases to trimming and J lost 6 bases; unmatched junction nucleotides: 9. The CDR3, as DNA: TGTGCCAGTAGTAGGGGAGGGACTAGTAGGGATACGCAGTATTTT. Translating gives CASSRGGTSRDTQYF.

The chain employs TRBV3-1 (or the pseudogene TRBV3-2) and TRBJ2-3; 8 bases map to TRBD2. CDR1 LGHDT and CDR2 YNNKEL come from the germline V gene (reference sequence). The CDR3 loop spans 14 amino acids. With V trimmed by 2 bases and J by 4 bases, 2 bases remained unmatched. The CDR3 DNA is TGTGCCAGCAGCCAATCGGGGGGGGCAGATACGCAGTATTTT. Translated, it gives CASSQSGGADTQYF.

This clone has a handful of counts. This chain joins TRBV28 and TRBJ1-5, with 8 bases matching TRBD1. Losses at the gene ends were 1 base for V and 3 bases for J; bases not matched to a gene: 8. Germline V lookup: CDR1 MDHEN, CDR2 SYDVKM. The CDR3 consists of 17 residues. For the CDR3, the DNA is TGTGCCAGCAGTTTATCATTTGCAGGGGGCCCCAATCAGCCCCAGCATTTT. Translating it yields CASSLSFAGGPNQPQHF. The whole variable domain, filled in from reference TRBV28 and TRBJ1-5, reads DVKVTQSSRYLVKRTGEKVFLECVQDMDHENMFWYRQDPGLGLRLIYFSYDVKMKEKGDIPEGYSVSREKKERFSLILESASTNQTSMYLCASSLSFAGGPNQPQHFGDGTRLSIL.

The V gene is TRBV2, the J gene TRBJ1-4; 9 bases are a match to TRBD1. The trim removed 4 bases at V and 4 bases at J, leaving 1 base unmatched. CDR3 length: 14 residues. Germline assignment: CDR1 SNHLY and CDR2 FYNNEI. CDR3 region: CASSGQGGNEKLFF. CDR3 bases: TGTGCCAGCAGTGGACAGGGGGGTAATGAAAAACTGTTTTTT.

The rearrangement joins TRBV4-1 to TRBJ2-5; the match to TRBD1 covers 8 bases. Trimming took 0 bases from V and 4 from J; bases not matched to a gene: 7. CDR1 and CDR2 (germline): MGHRA, YSYEKL. The CDR3 spans 16 residues. The CDR3 sequence: CASSQDLGDRSETQYF. CDR3 nucleotide sequence: TGCGCCAGCAGCCAAGATCTTGGGGACAGGTCAGAGACCCAGTACTTC.

The chain is built from TRBV4-1 and TRBJ2-5; D call uncertain. In germline, CDR1 is MGHRA, CDR2 YSYEKL. With 0 bases removed from V and 7 bases from J, the gap between germline ends came to 9 bases. The CDR3 has 13 residues. This CDR3 reads CASSQDNSGTQYF. The CDR3 DNA reads TGCGCCAGCAGCCAAGATAATTCGGGGACCCAGTACTTC.

Remarks on this clone: Other DNA sequences of this sample code for an identical CDR3. The chain joins TRBV6-5 to TRBJ1-5; D is uncertain. The germline V and J ends were trimmed by 0 bases and 3 bases, with 9 bases remaining between them. CDR1 and CDR2 (germline): MNHEY, SVGAGI. The CDR3 loop spans 15 amino acids. Here the CDR3 reads CASSYSGGPNQPQHF. CDR3 DNA sequence: TGTGCCAGCAGTTACTCGGGAGGGCCCAATCAGCCCCAGCATTTT.

This clone is a singleton in its sample. The gene calls are TRBV6-5 and TRBJ2-3; TRBD1 aligns across 9 bases. The CDR3 length is 14 residues. Germline V gives CDR1 MNHEY, CDR2 SVGAGI. Losses at the gene ends were 4 bases for V and 2 bases for J; bases not matched to a gene: 1. The CDR3 region is CASSWDRDTDTQYF. The CDR3 coding sequence is TGTGCCAGCAGTTGGGACAGGGACACAGATACGCAGTATTTT.

This clone has just one count. The chain employs TRBV5-1 and TRBJ1-1, with TRBD1 matching over 11 bases. V lost 4 bases and J lost 5; bases outside the gene matches: 7. Looked up from germline, CDR1 is SGHRS and CDR2 is YFSETQ. The CDR3 has 15 residues. The CDR3 sequence is CASSLRTGGRTEAFF. The CDR3 DNA reads TGCGCCAGCAGCCTAAGGACAGGGGGCAGGACTGAAGCTTTCTTT.

V is TRBV9 and J is TRBJ2-5; TRBD1 is a possible D gene (6 bases). The CDR3 has 13 residues. Deletions cut 3 bases from V and 2 bases from J, with 8 bases between. Germline V gives CDR1 SGDLS, CDR2 YYNGEE. In DNA form, the CDR3 reads TGTGCCAGCAGCGCTGGACAGCAAGAGACCCAGTACTTC. Translation gives CASSAGQQETQYF.

This chain connects TRBV3-1 (or the pseudogene TRBV3-2) to TRBJ2-3; 11 bases are shared with TRBD2. In germline, CDR1 is LGHDT, CDR2 YNNKEL (reference sequence). There are 18 residues in the CDR3. V shed 0 bases and J 2 bases; nucleotides not matched to a gene: 7. The CDR3 spells CASSQDRASGGLTDTQYF. Written as DNA, the CDR3 is TGTGCCAGCAGCCAAGATAGGGCTAGCGGGGGGCTCACAGATACGCAGTATTTT.

The V gene is TRBV28, the J gene TRBJ1-1; 7 positions agree with TRBD1. This CDR3 comprises 15 residues. CDR1 MDHEN and CDR2 SYDVKM come from the germline V gene. V shed 8 bases and J 0 bases; nucleotides not matched to a gene: 9. The CDR3, as DNA: TGTGCCAGCTCCATTACAGGGGACCTGAACACTGAAGCTTTCTTT. Amino acids: CASSITGDLNTEAFF. The full variable domain, in which reference TRBV28 and TRBJ1-1 provide the parts outside the CDR3, is DVKVTQSSRYLVKRTGEKVFLECVQDMDHENMFWYRQDPGLGLRLIYFSYDVKMKEKGDIPEGYSVSREKKERFSLILESASTNQTSMYLCASSITGDLNTEAFFGQGTRLTVV.

The chain uses TRBV28 and TRBJ1-3; D is possibly TRBD1 (5 bases). Germline CDR1 and CDR2: MDHEN and SYDVKM. This CDR3 is 13 amino acids long. Trimming pared 7 bases from V and 6 bases from J, leaving 13 bases between. The CDR3 coding sequence is TGTGCCAGCACCTTGGACATACCAAACACCATATATTTT. Its translation is CASTLDIPNTIYF. Full variable domain (rest looked up from reference TRBV28 and TRBJ1-3): DVKVTQSSRYLVKRTGEKVFLECVQDMDHENMFWYRQDPGLGLRLIYFSYDVKMKEKGDIPEGYSVSREKKERFSLILESASTNQTSMYLCASTLDIPNTIYFGEGSWLTVV.

This clone was recorded once. The chain joins TRBV11-2 to TRBJ2-3, with D hard to call. CDR1 and CDR2 from the germline V gene are SGHAT and FQNNGV. V lost 3 bases and J 4 bases, leaving 11 bases between the germline ends. The CDR3 sequence is 14 residues long. DNA for the CDR3: TGTGCCAGCAGCTTTAGTGCCCCCTCAGATACGCAGTATTTT. It codes for CASSFSAPSDTQYF. Using reference TRBV11-2 and TRBJ2-3 for the parts outside the CDR3, the full variable domain is EAGVAQSPRYKIIEKRQSVAFWCNPISGHATLYWYQQILGQGPKLLIQFQNNGVVDDSQLPKDRFSAERLKGVDSTLKIQPAKLEDSAVYLCASSFSAPSDTQYFGPGTRLTVL.

The chain carries TRBV7-2 and TRBJ1-1; 7 bases match TRBD1. CDR1 and CDR2 (germline): SGHTA, FQGNSA. This CDR3 is built from 15 residues. V shed 5 bases, J shed 0 bases, and the junction held 6 bases outside the gene matches. The CDR3 DNA follows: TGTGCCAGCAGCGGACGGACAGGCCTGAACACTGAAGCTTTCTTT. Translation: CASSGRTGLNTEAFF.

This chain joins TRBV6-1 and TRBJ1-6; TRBD1 is a possible D gene (6 bases). Trimming removed 3 bases at V and 3 bases at J, with 9 bases between. CDR1 MNHNS and CDR2 SASEGT come from the germline V gene. The CDR3 consists of 15 residues. CDR3 loop: CASSDGGLYNSPLHF. The CDR3 nucleotides are TGTGCCAGCAGTGATGGGGGCCTCTATAATTCACCCCTCCACTTT.

This clone has just a few counts. V and J are TRBV28 and TRBJ1-1; tentatively, D is TRBD1 (6 bases). Germline loops: CDR1 MDHEN, CDR2 SYDVKM. Trimming cost V 2 bases and J 3 bases, with 16 bases left between them. The CDR3 spans 16 residues. The CDR3 loop is CASSLRSGVLDTEAFF. The CDR3 DNA reads TGTGCCAGCAGTTTAAGGTCAGGGGTATTAGACACTGAAGCTTTCTTT.

The genes are TRBV30 and TRBJ2-7; D may be TRBD1 (5 bases). V was clipped by 2 bases and J by 2 bases, with 10 bases between them. CDR1 and CDR2 (germline): GTSNPN, SVGIG (reference sequence). There are 13 residues in the CDR3. The DNA of the CDR3 is TGTGCCTGGAGTCATACAGGTCCCTACGAGCAGTACTTC. Translated: CAWSHTGPYEQYF.